These 16 T cell receptor beta chains came from one sample sequenced in a study of immune characteristics of hereditary and idiopathic chronic pancreatitis. The pancreas tissue came from patients undergoing total pancreatectomy with islet autotransplantation. Assay: immunoSEQ multiplex PCR; the TCRdb copy retains only in-frame clones and omits some. The sample consists of fewer than 10,000 clones, roughly three quarters of them appearing once. The specimen sequenced was pancreas tissue with idiopathic chronic pancreatitis. Receptors originate from a human donor with chronic pancreatitis.

The V gene is TRBV28, the J gene TRBJ2-7; 7 nucleotides line up with TRBD2. V lost 6 bases, J lost 2 bases, and 4 bases stayed unmatched. The CDR3 totals 13 residues. CDR1 is MDHEN, CDR2 SYDVKM, per germline. The CDR3 loop reads CASSPGTTYEQYV. CDR3 nucleotides: TGTGCCAGCAGCCCCGGGACTACCTACGAGCAGTACGTC.

The chain combines TRBV3-1 (or the pseudogene TRBV3-2) with TRBJ2-3; tentatively, D is TRBD2 (5 bases). The CDR3 is made up of 15 amino acids. Germline CDR1 LGHDT, CDR2 YNNKEL (reference sequence). Trimming took off 0 bases at V and 2 bases at J, with 9 bases between the two ends. The CDR3 region has the DNA TGTGCCAGCAGCCAAGACGGGCGGGTCACAGATACGCAGTATTTT. Its protein is CASSQDGRVTDTQYF.

The rearrangement joins TRBV6-6 to TRBJ1-2; 10 bases map to TRBD1. The V segment lost 8 bases and the J segment 6 bases; nucleotides outside the gene matches: 6. This CDR3 contains 13 residues. Germline V gene lookup returns CDR1 MNHNY and CDR2 SVGAGI (reference sequence). The CDR3 spells CASRQGAVDGYTF. CDR3 DNA: TGTGCCAGCCGACAGGGGGCGGTGGATGGCTACACCTTC.

This clone showed up just a few times. V and J are TRBV9 and TRBJ2-4, with D perhaps TRBD2 (7 bases). The CDR3 totals 16 residues. The germline V gene has CDR1 SGDLS and CDR2 YYNGEE. Trimming removed 3 bases at V and 0 bases at J, with 13 bases between. The CDR3 nucleotides are TGTGCCAGCAGCGAGAAGGGGGGGCTAGCCAAAAACATTCAGTACTTC. Protein sequence: CASSEKGGLAKNIQYF.

The chain couples TRBV19 to TRBJ2-1; D is unclear. From germline, CDR1 is LNHDA and CDR2 SQIVND (reference sequence). This CDR3 has 14 residues. Trimming stripped 5 bases from V and 0 bases from J, with 8 bases between. The CDR3 nucleotides are TGTGCCAGTAGTTGGCGTTTCTCCTACAATGAGCAGTTCTTC. Translation: CASSWRFSYNEQFF.

The gene calls are TRBV5-8 and TRBJ1-4, with 7 nucleotides matching TRBD1. CDR3 size: 15 residues. Germline V gives CDR1 SGHTS, CDR2 YDEGEE. J was trimmed by 7 bases and V by 4 bases; bases with no gene match: 10. CDR3 residues: CASSPRQGRSEKLFF. The DNA for the CDR3 is TGTGCCAGCAGCCCAAGACAGGGAAGGAGTGAAAAACTGTTTTTT.

This clone was observed a few times. The CDR3 DNA is TGTGCCAGCAGTTTAAGGGGGGCCTACGAGCAGTACTTC. The encoded protein is CASSLRGAYEQYF. The V call is TRBV12-3 or TRBV12-4, the J call TRBJ2-7; D possibly uses TRBD1 or TRBD2 (6 bases each). V shed 2 bases and J shed 2 bases, with 7 bases lying between them. The CDR3 has 13 residues.

This clone appeared a few times. The rearrangement uses TRBV6-5 and TRBJ2-2; D possibly corresponds to TRBD1 (5 bases). There are 13 residues in the CDR3. Germline CDR1 reads MNHEY; CDR2 reads SVGAGI. Trimming stripped 6 bases from V and 6 bases from J, with 11 bases between. CDR3 DNA sequence: TGTGCCAGCAGAGCCCAAGGGGCCGGGGAGCTGTTTTTT. As protein: CASRAQGAGELFF.

This chain connects TRBV5-1 to TRBJ1-5, with D uncertain. V was pared by 0 bases and J by 4 bases, with 8 bases between. Germline lookup yields CDR1 SGHRS and CDR2 YFSETQ. This CDR3 spans 14 amino acids. The CDR3 DNA sequence: TGCGCCAGCAGCTTGGAAGGCGGAAATCAGCCCCAGCATTTT. Amino acids: CASSLEGGNQPQHF.

The gene calls are TRBV7-9 and TRBJ2-1, with 7 bases fitting TRBD1. This CDR3 spans 14 amino acids. With 5 bases clipped from V and 9 bases from J, the junction kept 10 bases outside the gene matches. Germline V gene data show CDR1 as SEHNR and CDR2 as FQNEAQ (reference sequence). The CDR3 is CASSENRGFGEQFF. CDR3 in DNA: TGTGCCAGCAGCGAGAACAGGGGATTTGGTGAGCAGTTCTTC.

The genes are TRBV6-5 and TRBJ1-2; 8 nucleotides align to TRBD1. The J segment lost 6 bases and the V segment lost 6 bases, leaving 9 bases of the junction unmatched. This CDR3 has 14 residues. Germline V gene data show CDR1 as MNHEY and CDR2 as SVGAGI. The CDR3 sequence is CASRGGDRLDGYTF. Here the CDR3 DNA reads TGTGCCAGCAGGGGAGGGGACAGGTTGGATGGCTACACCTTC.

The gene calls are TRBV9 and TRBJ1-5, with 9 bases fitting TRBD1. CDR3 length: 15 residues. Germline V CDR1 and CDR2: SGDLS, YYNGEE. V was pared by 2 bases and J by 3 bases, with 3 bases of the junction left unmatched. The CDR3 spells CASSVTGGPNQPQHF. CDR3 coding DNA: TGTGCCAGCAGCGTCACAGGGGGCCCCAATCAGCCCCAGCATTTT.

The chain couples TRBV7-8 to TRBJ2-1; 7 nucleotides align to TRBD2. Germline loops: CDR1 SGHVS, CDR2 FQNEAQ. The trim removed 2 bases at V and 0 bases at J, leaving 7 bases unmatched. CDR3 size: 17 residues. CDR3 loop: CASSLSGTPSSYNEQFF. The CDR3 region has the DNA TGTGCCAGCAGCTTAAGCGGGACCCCAAGCTCCTACAATGAGCAGTTCTTC. Based on the CDR3 plus reference TRBV7-8 and TRBJ2-1, the full variable domain is GAGVSQSPRYKVAKRGQDVALRCDPISGHVSLFWYQQALGQGPEFLTYFQNEAQLDKSGLPSDRFFAERPEGSVSTLKIQRTQQEDSAVYLCASSLSGTPSSYNEQFFGPGTRLTVL.

The chain recombines TRBV7-2 with TRBJ1-5; D unresolved. V was clipped by 1 base and J by 5 bases, with 9 bases between them. There are 14 residues in the CDR3. Per the germline V gene, CDR1 is SGHTA and CDR2 is FQGNSA. As DNA, the CDR3 is TGTGCCAGCAGCTTAGACCCTAATGATCAGCCCCAGCATTTT. Translation: CASSLDPNDQPQHF.

V usage is TRBV7-9 and J usage is TRBJ1-2; possible D gene TRBD1, 5 bases. Germline CDR1 is SEHNR and CDR2 is FQNEAQ (reference sequence). The CDR3 is 15 residues long. The germline V and J ends were trimmed by 1 base and 4 bases, with 13 bases remaining between them. CDR3 region: CASSLEAGSLYGYTF. The CDR3 region has the DNA TGTGCCAGCAGCTTAGAGGCAGGGAGTCTCTATGGCTACACCTTC.

The gene calls are TRBV9 and TRBJ2-5; D not resolved. V lost 3 bases, J lost 5 bases, and 14 bases lay in between. From germline, CDR1 is SGDLS and CDR2 YYNGEE. The CDR3 covers 14 residues. This CDR3 is CASSASPRPETQYF. CDR3 in DNA: TGTGCCAGCAGCGCGAGTCCGCGCCCTGAGACCCAGTACTTC.